This T cell receptor (beta chain) comes out of a study of blood T cell repertoires in COVID-19 (dated by TCRdb to 2020 to 2022). Background on the whole study: Collaborator samples came from the United States, Italy and Spain and covered acute and convalescent phases of COVID-19. The prospective study material was composed of cDNA or gDNA derived from T cells, B-cell-depleted T cells, or PBMCs. Deeply sampled blood TCRbeta repertoires from subjects exposed to, actively infected with, or recovered from COVID-19 were included in the dataset. The repertoires were released in a freely available public database intended as a resource for research on the immune response to SARS-CoV-2. The samples were drawn from the first 160 participants of the ongoing ImmuneRACE study and from 1,254 subjects provided by 6 global collaborators. The sample metadata nearly always contained a de-identified subject ID, COVID-19 status, age in years and sex. Where available, HLA class I and class II types were obtained from metadata supplied by the sample provider rather than from assay-based typing. General study outcomes and caveats: How much clinical and demographic metadata was included differed by source and by participant, and the metadata was provided uncurated.

The immunoSEQ Assay, a bias-controlled multiplex PCR, was used to amplify TCRbeta CDR3 regions from genomic DNA. As for how the authors treated the data: Within the assay, amplification of reference gene primers was used to estimate how many nucleated cells each sample contained. Sequence reads were collapsed and filtered to measure the absolute abundance of every unique TCRbeta CDR3 rearrangement. For each sample, productive Simpson clonality was calculated by taking the square root of Simpson's diversity index across productive rearrangements. TCRdb limited this immuneACCESS table to in-frame rearrangements with V and J called. A share of clones is missing; checked studies link under half to unresolved V genes, and the rest is unexplained. That table is the source of V, J and clone size, and D and trimming were worked out from the DNA. The sample yields some 74,000 clones; approximately 89% were counted once. Around 7.2% of the sample belongs to the ten largest clones.

Its CDR3 holds 17 amino acids, cysteine through phenylalanine. The DNA shown is the 51-base CDR3, in frame from base 1. V sheds 6 bases and J sheds 0 bases, leaving 15 bases between their ends. In the germline V gene, CDR1 corresponds to SNHLY and CDR2 to FYNNEI. As concerns this clone: What this receptor recognizes is not known. No quality values exist for individual bases; no much larger clone is one base distant.

Each collaborating institution followed its own protocols to collect whole blood in K2EDTA tubes. Collaborator samples were shipped for TCRbeta analysis as frozen whole blood, isolated PBMCs, or DNA extracted from either sample type. The rearranged segments are TRBV2 and TRBJ2-6; a tentative D match to TRBD1 spans 6 bases. The sample was peripheral blood. This clonotype was obtained from a woman at least 80 years old with acute or convalescent COVID-19. The sequenced DNA: TGTGCCAGCAGAAGGGACACAGGGAGCTCTGGGGCCAACGTCCTGACTTTC. This yields the protein CASRRDTGSSGANVLTF.